The rows below give T cell receptor beta chains drawn from one sample of a study of blood T cell repertoires in COVID-19. The assay was immunoSEQ multiplex PCR, and TCRdb's table has in-frame clones only and misses some. This sample yields 200,000 to 250,000 clones, of which 75% to 90% are seen a single time; 3.7% belongs to the top ten. What was sequenced was PBMCs or T cells enriched from blood (not recorded which). These receptors were taken from a woman in her thirties who had been exposed to COVID-19. Both conserved end residues are part of each CDR3. Each record gives: J gene, V gene, clone size, D gene, CDR3 protein, CDR3 DNA. D genes are given only for firm matches. Some rows mark clone size as missing; the rest say once, few, many or name a class of expanded clone.

TRBJ1-4	TRBV28	-	-	CASSLRWEKLFF	TGTGCCAGCAGTTTACGGTGGGAAAAACTGTTTTTT
TRBJ2-5	TRBV4-2	-	-	CASSQEYGETQYF	TGTGCCAGCAGCCAAGAATACGGAGAGACCCAGTACTTC
TRBJ2-1	TRBV11-2	-	TRBD2	CASSPRVRVGLYNEQFF	TGTGCCAGCAGCCCCCGAGTCAGGGTGGGACTATACAATGAGCAGTTCTTC
TRBJ2-2	TRBV11-3	-	TRBD2	CASSLRLAGGTGELFF	TGTGCCAGCAGCTTGCGACTAGCGGGAGGCACCGGGGAGCTGTTTTTT
TRBJ1-1	TRBV10-3	-	TRBD1	CAISEGTGGFTEAFF	TGTGCCATCAGTGAGGGGACAGGGGGTTTTACTGAAGCTTTCTTT
TRBJ2-1	TRBV28	-	TRBD2	CASSSPSGRYNEQFF	TGTGCCAGCAGTTCCCCTAGCGGGAGGTACAATGAGCAGTTCTTC
TRBJ2-1	TRBV28	-	TRBD2	CASSLSGSSYNEQFF	TGTGCCAGCAGTCTCAGCGGGAGTTCCTACAATGAGCAGTTCTTC
TRBJ2-3	TRBV3-1/TRBV3-2	-	-	CASSQDLRIARRTDTQYF	TGTGCCAGCAGCCAAGATCTCAGGATAGCGCGACGCACAGATACGCAGTATTTT
TRBJ1-1	TRBV18	-	TRBD1	CASSEDRGPNTEAFF	TGTGCCAGCTCAGAGGACAGGGGACCGAACACTGAAGCTTTCTTT
TRBJ2-1	TRBV4-2	-	TRBD1	CASSQTSTGGIYNEQFF	TGTGCCAGCAGCCAAACCTCCACAGGGGGGATCTACAATGAGCAGTTCTTC
TRBJ2-3	TRBV7-6	-	-	CASSPFLSEGGPDTQYF	TGTGCCAGCAGCCCTTTTCTCTCGGAGGGAGGACCAGATACGCAGTATTTT
TRBJ2-6	TRBV2	-	-	CASTKVGSSGANVLTF	TGTGCCAGCACCAAAGTCGGGTCATCTGGGGCCAACGTCCTGACTTTC
TRBJ2-7	TRBV19	many	-	CASSSGGVEQYF	TGTGCCAGTAGTAGTGGAGGGGTCGAGCAGTACTTC
TRBJ2-1	TRBV27	-	TRBD2	CASSLKAGGRYNEQFF	TGTGCCAGCAGTTTAAAGGCGGGAGGGCGATACAATGAGCAGTTCTTC
TRBJ2-2	TRBV18	-	-	CASSPQERRAGELFF	TGTGCCAGCTCACCCCAGGAGAGGCGGGCCGGGGAGCTGTTTTTT
TRBJ2-1	TRBV5-4	-	TRBD1	CASSLGQGRTYNEQFF	TGTGCCAGCAGCCTGGGACAGGGGAGAACCTACAATGAGCAGTTCTTC
TRBJ1-5	TRBV18	-	-	CASSPVDRPNQPQHF	TGTGCCAGCTCACCAGTAGACAGACCCAATCAGCCCCAGCATTTT
TRBJ2-7	TRBV10-2	-	-	CASSERSGPYYEQYF	TGCGCCAGCAGTGAGAGGTCTGGGCCGTACTACGAGCAGTACTTC
TRBJ1-2	TRBV11-2	-	TRBD1	CASSLGTGGGSYTF	TGTGCCAGCAGCCTGGGGACAGGGGGCGGGAGTTACACCTTC
TRBJ2-5	TRBV6-5	-	-	CASSYSRVQETQYF	TGTGCCAGCAGTTACAGCAGGGTCCAAGAGACCCAGTACTTC
TRBJ1-1	TRBV5-6	once	-	CASSPLSGQNTEAFF	TGTGCCAGCAGCCCTCTCAGTGGGCAGAACACTGAAGCTTTCTTT
TRBJ2-7	TRBV7-9	-	TRBD2	CASSPHRLAGVGEQYF	TGTGCCAGCAGCCCACACCGACTAGCGGGAGTGGGCGAGCAGTACTTC